The 14 T cell receptor beta chains reported below all come from one sample, sequenced in a study of post-analysis software for immune sequencing data. Study-level points and caveats: Patients used roughly five TRBV segments, including TRBV5-6, TRBV5-1 and TRBV20-1, more often than controls.

Researchers reported that TCR beta cDNA libraries carried unique molecular identifiers. MiXCR was run by TCRdb on the PCR reads, yielding one entry per CDR3 protein. Among some 690,000 distinct CDR3 sequences, less than 35% were seen once, and the ten largest hold around 0.55%. Their recognized antigens are unknown. The sequenced sample was blood. The receptor source for this set is a girl aged 5-17 years with multiple sclerosis.

This clonotype was picked up a small number of times. J is TRBJ2-1 and V is TRBV4-3, with a tentative D call TRBD1 (6 bases). The CDR3 sequence is 14 residues long. Germline-derived CDR1 and CDR2 are LGHNA and YSLEER. V lost 0 bases and J 10 bases, leaving 13 bases between the germline ends. CDR3 bases: TGCGCCAGCAGCCAAGACACAGGGATAGGGGAGCAGTTCTTC. This gives the protein CASSQDTGIGEQFF.

The chain has TRBV7-9 and TRBJ1-1; the match to TRBD1 covers 7 bases. The CDR3 runs to 18 residues. CDR1 is SEHNR and CDR2 is FQNEAQ in the germline V gene (reference sequence). V shed 2 bases and J 1 base; nucleotides not matched to a gene: 13. CDR3 in DNA: TGTGCCAGCAGCTTACGGGCAGGGGGTGGTGGAGGGAACACTGAAGCTTTCTTT. Protein sequence: CASSLRAGGGGGNTEAFF.

The chain carries TRBV29-1 and TRBJ1-4; 7 nucleotides agree with TRBD1. This CDR3 comprises 13 residues. Germline-derived CDR1 and CDR2 are SQVTM and ANQGSEA. The V segment lost 5 bases and the J segment 5 bases; nucleotides outside the gene matches: 5. CDR3 amino acids: CSVKAGGNEKLFF. In nucleotides, the CDR3 is TGCAGCGTTAAGGCAGGGGGGAATGAAAAACTGTTTTTT.

The V and J genes are TRBV12-3 or TRBV12-4 and TRBJ1-1, with D possibly matching TRBD1 (5 bases). V was shortened by 4 bases and J by 1 base, with 16 bases between the two germline ends. The CDR3 loop spans 16 amino acids. CDR3 coding DNA: TGTGCCAGCAGTTCGTCGCGGGGACTTCCGAACACTGAAGCTTTCTTT. It encodes CASSSSRGLPNTEAFF.

This clonotype was seen more than once but under ten times. It may be a read error: a sequence one base away is much more abundant. The DNA is omitted, as the CDR3 cannot be located on it reliably, and the CDR3 follows TCRdb's listing. The chain has TRBV5-1 and TRBJ2-6; the D call TRBD1 from the table was never checked on the DNA. The germline V gene has CDR1 SGHRS and CDR2 YFSETQ. The CDR3 region is 16 residues in length, termini included. The chain's CDR3 is CASSFAGGSGANVPTF.

The chain recombines TRBV2 with TRBJ2-1, with 8 nucleotides matching TRBD2. Trimming at V came to 3 bases and at J to 6 bases, leaving 16 bases not matched to a gene. The CDR3 consists of 18 residues. Germline CDR1 SNHLY, CDR2 FYNNEI. The CDR3 here is CASSDPSRIAGTGNEQFF. The DNA of the CDR3 is TGTGCCAGCAGTGACCCTTCGCGTATAGCGGGAACAGGCAATGAGCAGTTCTTC. The complete variable domain, with remaining parts taken from reference TRBV2 and TRBJ2-1, reads EPEVTQTPSHQVTQMGQEVILRCVPISNHLYFYWYRQILGQKVEFLVSFYNNEISEKSEIFDDQFSVERPDGSNFTLKIRSTKLEDSAMYFCASSDPSRIAGTGNEQFFGPGTRLTVL.

V and J are TRBV7-8 and TRBJ1-5; no clear D. Germline V CDR1 and CDR2: SGHVS, FQNEAQ. Trimming cost V 5 bases and J 7 bases, with 9 bases left between them. There are 12 residues in the CDR3. In DNA form, the CDR3 reads TGTGCCAGCAGCGAGCCTCGGCAGCCCCAGCATTTT. The encoded protein is CASSEPRQPQHF.

The chain is built from TRBV5-6 and TRBJ2-1, with TRBD2 matching over 10 bases. The germline CDR1 and CDR2 sequences are SGHDT and YYEEEE. V shed 0 bases, J shed 7 bases, and the junction held 7 bases outside the gene matches. This CDR3 is 16 amino acids long. CDR3: CASSLGSGRDSNEQFF. CDR3 nucleotides: TGTGCCAGCAGCTTGGGCAGCGGGAGGGACTCTAATGAGCAGTTCTTC. Full variable domain (remainder filled in from reference TRBV5-6 and TRBJ2-1): DAGVTQSPTHLIKTRGQQVTLRCSPKSGHDTVSWYQQALGQGPQFIFQYYEEEERQRGNFPDRFSGHQFPNYSSELNVNALLLGDSALYLCASSLGSGRDSNEQFFGPGTRLTVL.

The chain joins TRBV7-2 to TRBJ2-1, with 9 bases aligning to TRBD2. This CDR3 comprises 14 residues. Germline V gives CDR1 SGHTA, CDR2 FQGNSA. The trim removed 2 bases at V and 8 bases at J, leaving 4 bases unmatched. The CDR3 region is CASSLRREGDEQFF. The CDR3 bases are TGTGCCAGCAGCTTAAGGCGGGAGGGTGATGAGCAGTTCTTC.

This chain connects TRBV7-2 to TRBJ2-7; the match to TRBD2 covers 8 bases. The J call could be wrong; TRBJ2-5 is a better fit for the DNA end. The CDR3 is 17 amino acids. CDR1 is SGHTA and CDR2 is FQGNSA in the germline V gene. CDR3 DNA sequence: TGTGCCAGCAGCTCAGGAAGCGGGAGAAGTGTGTGGGAGACCCAGTACTTC. This gives the protein CASSSGSGRSVWETQYF.

The CDR3 DNA is TGTGCCAGCAGGGCCCTGGCGGGAATTCAAGAGACCCAGTACTTC. It yields the protein CASRALAGIQETQYF. This chain links TRBV2 with TRBJ2-5; D perhaps matches TRBD2 (6 bases). Between the trimmed V and J ends, which lost 6 bases and 2 bases, there was a span of 16 bases. The CDR3 totals 15 residues. The germline V gene encodes CDR1 SNHLY and CDR2 FYNNEI.

The chain combines TRBV20-1 with TRBJ2-7; D is undetermined. CDR1 is DFQATT, CDR2 SNEGSKA, per germline (reference sequence). There are 11 residues in the CDR3. The CDR3 nucleotides are TGCAGCGTAGGATATGCCTACGAGCAGTACTTC. This encodes CSVGYAYEQYF.

The chain couples TRBV10-3 to TRBJ2-5; maybe TRBD2 (5 bases). The CDR3 spans 13 residues. Germline CDR1 and CDR2: ENHRY and SYGVKD. V lost 6 bases to trimming and J lost 2 bases, with 10 bases between them. The CDR3 here is CAIREPGQETQYF. The CDR3 DNA sequence: TGTGCCATCAGGGAGCCGGGACAAGAGACCCAGTACTTC.

J is TRBJ2-5 and V is TRBV7-2; no clear D gene. The germline CDR1 and CDR2 sequences are SGHTA and FQGNSA. The V gene lost 4 bases and the J gene lost 11 bases, with 11 bases spanning the gap. The CDR3 spans 11 residues. The CDR3 DNA sequence: TGTGCCAGCAGCTCCAACTTCCAGCAGTACTTC. It codes for CASSSNFQQYF. The complete variable domain, with remaining parts taken from reference TRBV7-2 and TRBJ2-5, reads GAGVSQSPSNKVTEKGKDVELRCDPISGHTALYWYRQSLGQGLEFLIYFQGNSAPDKSGLPSDRFSAERTGGSVSTLTIQRTQQEDSAVYLCASSSNFQQYFGPGTRLLVL.